Listed below are T cell receptor beta chains from one sample, sequenced in a study of beta chain features in type 1 diabetes. TCRdb's copy holds only in-frame clones and misses some; the assay was immunoSEQ multiplex PCR. The profile shows fewer than 300,000 clones, roughly a tenth of them singletons. The sample was naive CD4+ T cells from blood. The receptor set was obtained from a man younger than 45 with type 1 diabetes. Both conserved end residues are part of each CDR3. D genes are given only for firm matches. A clone size is listed for some rows: how often the clone was seen (once, few, many), or a class if it is expanded.

>-|TRBJ2-7|TRBV7-9|few
TGTGCCAGCAGCGGGGCAGCTTACGAGCAGTACTTC
CASSGAAYEQYF
>TRBD1|TRBJ2-3|TRBV27|-
TGTGCCAGCACGGTAGGGCAGGGGGCACCGCGGGGTACGCAGTATTTT
CASTVGQGAPRGTQYF
>-|TRBJ1-2|TRBV10-3|-
TGTGCCATCAGTGAGTCTGCGTCTCGGTATGGCTACACCTTC
CAISESASRYGYTF
>-|TRBJ2-7|TRBV28|few
TGTGCCAGCAGCCCTCGGGTAGTTCGGTCCTACGAGCAGTACTTC
CASSPRVVRSYEQYF
>TRBD1|TRBJ1-6|TRBV4-3|-
TGCGCCAGCAGCCAAACCCTCGGACAGGGCTATAATTCACCCCTCCACTTT
CASSQTLGQGYNSPLHF
>-|TRBJ2-2|TRBV7-2|few
TGTGCCAGCAGCTTACGCCTAGCCAACACCGGGGAGCTGTTTTTT
CASSLRLANTGELFF
>-|TRBJ2-1|TRBV7-3|few
TGTGCCAGCAGCTTAGCCGGGAGCTCCTACAATGAGCAGTTCTTC
CASSLAGSSYNEQFF
>-|TRBJ2-7|TRBV5-4|few
TGTGCCAGCAGCTCCAGGGGTTACGAGCAGTACTTC
CASSSRGYEQYF
>TRBD1|TRBJ2-7|TRBV29-1|-
TGCAGCGTAGGGTACAGGGGCTCCTACGAGCAGTACTTC
CSVGYRGSYEQYF
>-|TRBJ1-3|TRBV27|-
TGTGCCAGCAGTTTGGTCGCGGGAAACACCATATATTTT
CASSLVAGNTIYF
>TRBD2|TRBJ2-7|TRBV30|-
TGTGCCTGGAGCCAGGGGGCTAGCGGGGGCTACGAGCAGTACTTC
CAWSQGASGGYEQYF
>TRBD1|TRBJ1-2|TRBV4-1|few
TGCGCCAGCAGCCAAGATTGGCAGGGGGCCCTCTATGGCTACACCTTC
CASSQDWQGALYGYTF
>-|TRBJ1-5|TRBV28|-
TGTGCCAGCAAGACGGGAGCGGGGAGCAATCAGCCCCAGCATTTT
CASKTGAGSNQPQHF
>-|TRBJ2-5|TRBV7-6|-
TGTGCCAGCAGCTTATTTCGGTATAGGGGCCAGGCCCAGTACTTC
CASSLFRYRGQAQYF
>-|TRBJ2-1|TRBV19|-
TGTGCCAGTAGTTGGCCGGGACAACTACACAATGAGCAGTTCTTC
CASSWPGQLHNEQFF
>-|TRBJ1-5|TRBV4-3|-
TGCGCCAGCAGCAAAGGTGGAAAGGGGTCGGGCAATCAGCCCCAGCATTTT
CASSKGGKGSGNQPQHF
>TRBD1|TRBJ1-2|TRBV6-5|-
TGTGCCAGCAAACCTCAGGGGGCGCAGGCTGGCTACACCTTC
CASKPQGAQAGYTF
>TRBD2|TRBJ2-3|TRBV30|-
TGTGCCATTAGCGGGGGGTTCACAGATACGCAGTATTTT
CAISGGFTDTQYF
>TRBD1|TRBJ2-7|TRBV11-2|-
TGTGCCAGCAGCTCCGACAGGGGTACGACCTACGAGCAGTACTTC
CASSSDRGTTYEQYF
>TRBD1|TRBJ1-2|TRBV5-1|-
TGCGCCAGCAGCGCCGGGACAGGGGATGGCTACACCTTC
CASSAGTGDGYTF
>-|TRBJ2-1|TRBV2|few
TGTGCCAGCAAGACTAGCCCACAGGGTGAGCAGTTCTTC
CASKTSPQGEQFF
>TRBD1|TRBJ2-7|TRBV19|-
TGTGCCAGTAGTCTCGTCCGGGACAGAATCTACGAGCAGTACTTC
CASSLVRDRIYEQYF